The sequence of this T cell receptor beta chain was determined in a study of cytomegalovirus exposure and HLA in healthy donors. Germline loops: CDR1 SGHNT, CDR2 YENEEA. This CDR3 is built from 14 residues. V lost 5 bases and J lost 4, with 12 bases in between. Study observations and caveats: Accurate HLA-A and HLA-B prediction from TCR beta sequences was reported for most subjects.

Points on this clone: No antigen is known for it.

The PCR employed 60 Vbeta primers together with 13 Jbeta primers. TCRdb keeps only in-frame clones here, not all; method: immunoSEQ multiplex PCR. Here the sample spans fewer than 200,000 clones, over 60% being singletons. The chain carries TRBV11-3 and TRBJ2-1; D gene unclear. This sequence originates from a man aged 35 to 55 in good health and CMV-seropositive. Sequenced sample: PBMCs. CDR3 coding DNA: TGTGCCAGCAGCATCGGCCCCGGGTACAATGAGCAGTTCTTC. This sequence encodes CASSIGPGYNEQFF.